This is a list of T cell receptor beta chains from one sample in a study of vaccination effects on CD4 cells after COVID-19. This table comes from immunoSEQ multiplex PCR, and its TCRdb copy is limited to in-frame clones, with some not included. This sample has about 24,000 clones, with 65% to 75% found just once. What these receptors recognize is not known. Here the sequenced sample was CD4+ T cells from PBMCs cultured with SARS-CoV-2 spike peptides, taken before COVID-19 vaccination. These receptors were taken from a human donor who received a COVID-19 vaccine. The CDR3 runs from the conserved cysteine through the conserved F or W.

v_call,cdr3_aa
TRBV18,CASSPLAGQGMNTEAFF
TRBV7-9,CASSLKTEAFF
TRBV5-1,CASSLEASYNEQFF
TRBV2,CASSGTGWNQPQHF
TRBV27,CASRRRGGGSQGETQYF
TRBV19,CASITTWGADYGYTF
TRBV7-9,CASSLRDRGETQYF
TRBV6-5,CASSESGGRVGEAFF
TRBV6-5,CASSYSTGLGYGYTF
TRBV25-1,CASSVGNVDNEQFF
TRBV27,CASSLSRGANEQFF
TRBV29-1,CSARSGVTDTQYF
TRBV4-1,CASSLWTSGGPANTGELFF
TRBV27,CASSLTAILTGELFF